This TCR beta chain was profiled in a study of blood T cell repertoires in COVID-19. V lost 6 bases to trimming and J lost 8 bases, with 13 bases between them. The CDR3 extends over 13 amino acids. Looked up from germline, CDR1 is SNHLY and CDR2 is FYNNEI. Original processing methods: From reference gene primer amplification, estimates of nucleated cell counts were derived. Clones were sequenced by immunoSEQ multiplex PCR, and TCRdb holds only the in-frame ones, with some missing. The D gene and trimming were derived from the DNA, and the V and J assignments and clone size from that table. The data contain more than 50,000 clones, 76% of them seen just once; the ten biggest clones take up approximately 52%.

The chain recombines TRBV2 with TRBJ1-4; tentative D call: TRBD1 (6 bases). Sequencing input: peripheral blood. The TCR originated in an elderly woman with acute or convalescent COVID-19. The CDR3 nucleotides read TGTGCCAGCAGAAATCCGGGGACAGAAAAACTGTTTTTT. Translated: CASRNPGTEKLFF.